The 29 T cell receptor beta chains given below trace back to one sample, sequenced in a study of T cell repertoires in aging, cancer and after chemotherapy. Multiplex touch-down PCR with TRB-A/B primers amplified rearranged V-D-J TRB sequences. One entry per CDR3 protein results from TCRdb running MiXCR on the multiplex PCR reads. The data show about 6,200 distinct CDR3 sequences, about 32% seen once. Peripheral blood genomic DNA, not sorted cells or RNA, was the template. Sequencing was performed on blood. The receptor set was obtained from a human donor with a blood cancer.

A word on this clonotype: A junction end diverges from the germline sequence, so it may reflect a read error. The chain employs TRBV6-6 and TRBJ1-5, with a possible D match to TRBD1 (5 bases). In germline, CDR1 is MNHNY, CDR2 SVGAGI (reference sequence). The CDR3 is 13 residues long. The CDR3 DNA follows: TGTGCCGGCAGTTCAGGGAACAATCAGCCCCAGCATTTT. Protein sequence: CAGSSGNNQPQHF.

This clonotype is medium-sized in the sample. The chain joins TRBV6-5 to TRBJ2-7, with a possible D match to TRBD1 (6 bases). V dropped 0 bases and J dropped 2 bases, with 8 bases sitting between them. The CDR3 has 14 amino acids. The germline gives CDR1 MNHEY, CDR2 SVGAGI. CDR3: CASSYSGQTYEQYF. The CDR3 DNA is TGTGCCAGCAGTTACTCGGGACAAACCTACGAGCAGTACTTC.

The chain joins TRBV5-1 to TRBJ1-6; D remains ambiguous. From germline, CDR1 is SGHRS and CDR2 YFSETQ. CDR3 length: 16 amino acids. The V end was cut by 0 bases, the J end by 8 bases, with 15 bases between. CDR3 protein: CASSLGLSGSYSPLHF. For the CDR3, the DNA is TGCGCCAGCAGCTTGGGACTTTCGGGTAGCTATTCACCCCTCCACTTT. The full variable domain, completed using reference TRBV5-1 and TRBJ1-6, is KAGVTQTPRYLIKTRGQQVTLSCSPISGHRSVSWYQQTPGQGLQFLFEYFSETQRNKGNFPGRFSGRQFSNSRSEMNVSTLELGDSALYLCASSLGLSGSYSPLHFGNGTRLTVT.

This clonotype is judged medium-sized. The CDR3 loop reads CASSYEAGASADTQYF. CDR3 nucleotide sequence: TGTGCCAGCAGTTACGAAGCGGGAGCAAGTGCAGATACGCAGTATTTT. V gene TRBV6-5 combines with J gene TRBJ2-3; 8 bases fit TRBD2. Germline lookup yields CDR1 MNHEY and CDR2 SVGAGI. The CDR3 sequence is 16 residues long. The trim removed 2 bases at V and 4 bases at J, leaving 8 bases unmatched.

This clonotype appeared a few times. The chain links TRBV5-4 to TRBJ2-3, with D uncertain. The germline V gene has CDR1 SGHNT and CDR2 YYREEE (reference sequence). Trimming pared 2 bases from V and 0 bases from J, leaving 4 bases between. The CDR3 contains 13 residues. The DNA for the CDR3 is TGTGCCAGCAGCTTAACTAGCACAGATACGCAGTATTTT. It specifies CASSLTSTDTQYF.

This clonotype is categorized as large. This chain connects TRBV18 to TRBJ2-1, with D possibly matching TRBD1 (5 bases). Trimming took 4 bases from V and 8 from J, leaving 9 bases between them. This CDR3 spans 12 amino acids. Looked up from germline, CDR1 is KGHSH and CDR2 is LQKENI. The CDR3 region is CASSLGVHEQFF. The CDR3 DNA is TGTGCCAGCTCACTAGGGGTGCATGAGCAGTTCTTC.

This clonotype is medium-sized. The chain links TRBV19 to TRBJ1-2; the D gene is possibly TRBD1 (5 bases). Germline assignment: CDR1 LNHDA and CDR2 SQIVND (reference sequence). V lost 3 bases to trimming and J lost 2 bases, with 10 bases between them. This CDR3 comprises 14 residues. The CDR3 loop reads CASSINGGNYGYTF. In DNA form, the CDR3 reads TGTGCCAGTAGTATCAACGGGGGGAACTATGGCTACACCTTC. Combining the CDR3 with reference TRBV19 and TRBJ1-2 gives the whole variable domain DGGITQSPKYLFRKEGQNVTLSCEQNLNHDAMYWYRQDPGQGLRLIYYSQIVNDFQKGDIAEGYSVSREKKESFPLTVTSAQKNPTAFYLCASSINGGNYGYTFGSGTRLTVV.

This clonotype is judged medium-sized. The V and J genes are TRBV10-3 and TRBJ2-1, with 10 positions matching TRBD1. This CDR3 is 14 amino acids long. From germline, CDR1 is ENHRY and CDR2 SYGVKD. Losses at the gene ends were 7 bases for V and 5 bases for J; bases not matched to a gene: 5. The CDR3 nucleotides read TGTGCCATCACGGGGACAGGGGTGGACAATGAGCAGTTCTTC. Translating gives CAITGTGVDNEQFF.

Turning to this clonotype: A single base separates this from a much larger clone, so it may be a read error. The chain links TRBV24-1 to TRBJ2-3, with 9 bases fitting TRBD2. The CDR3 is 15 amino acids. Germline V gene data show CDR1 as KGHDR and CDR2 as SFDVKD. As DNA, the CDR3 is TGTGCCAGCAGTTTCAGACTAGCGGCCACAGATACGCAGTATTTT. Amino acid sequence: CASSFRLAATDTQYF.

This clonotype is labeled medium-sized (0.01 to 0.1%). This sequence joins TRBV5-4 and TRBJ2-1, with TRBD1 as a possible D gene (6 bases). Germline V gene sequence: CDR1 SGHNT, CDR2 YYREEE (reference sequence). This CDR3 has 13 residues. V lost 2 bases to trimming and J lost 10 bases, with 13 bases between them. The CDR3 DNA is TGTGCCAGCAGCTTAGTTCACAGGGTGGAGCAGTTCTTC. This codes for CASSLVHRVEQFF.

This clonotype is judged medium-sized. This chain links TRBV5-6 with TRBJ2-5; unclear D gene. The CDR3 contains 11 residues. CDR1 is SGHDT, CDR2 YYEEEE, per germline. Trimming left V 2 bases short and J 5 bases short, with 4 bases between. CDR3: CASSLRETQYF. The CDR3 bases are TGTGCCAGCAGCTTAAGGGAGACCCAGTACTTC. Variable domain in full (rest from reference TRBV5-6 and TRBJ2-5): DAGVTQSPTHLIKTRGQQVTLRCSPKSGHDTVSWYQQALGQGPQFIFQYYEEEERQRGNFPDRFSGHQFPNYSSELNVNALLLGDSALYLCASSLRETQYFGPGTRLLVL.

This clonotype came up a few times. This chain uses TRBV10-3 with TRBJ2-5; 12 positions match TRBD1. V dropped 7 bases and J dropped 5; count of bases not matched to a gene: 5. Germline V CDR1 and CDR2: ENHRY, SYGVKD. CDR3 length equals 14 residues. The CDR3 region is CAIKGTGGRETQYF. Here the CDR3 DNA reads TGTGCCATCAAAGGGACAGGGGGCCGGGAGACCCAGTACTTC.

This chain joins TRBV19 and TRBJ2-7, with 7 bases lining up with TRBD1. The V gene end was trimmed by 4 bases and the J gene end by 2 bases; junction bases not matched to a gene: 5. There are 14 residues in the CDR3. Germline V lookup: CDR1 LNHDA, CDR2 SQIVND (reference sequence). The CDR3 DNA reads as TGTGCCAGTAGTAGACCGGGACAGACCTACGAGCAGTACTTC. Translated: CASSRPGQTYEQYF.

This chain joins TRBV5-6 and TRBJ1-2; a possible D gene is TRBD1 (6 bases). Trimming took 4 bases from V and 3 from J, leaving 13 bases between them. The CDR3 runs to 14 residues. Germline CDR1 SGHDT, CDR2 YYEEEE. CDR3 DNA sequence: TGTGCCAGCAGCCGCCCAGGGGCGGACTATGGCTACACCTTC. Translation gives CASSRPGADYGYTF.

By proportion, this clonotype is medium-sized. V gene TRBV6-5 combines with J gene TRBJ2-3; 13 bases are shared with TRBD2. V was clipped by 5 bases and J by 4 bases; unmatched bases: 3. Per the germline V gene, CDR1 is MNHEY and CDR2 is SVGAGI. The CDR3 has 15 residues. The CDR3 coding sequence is TGTGCCAGCAGTCAACTAGCGGGAGGGTCAGATACGCAGTATTTT. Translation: CASSQLAGGSDTQYF.

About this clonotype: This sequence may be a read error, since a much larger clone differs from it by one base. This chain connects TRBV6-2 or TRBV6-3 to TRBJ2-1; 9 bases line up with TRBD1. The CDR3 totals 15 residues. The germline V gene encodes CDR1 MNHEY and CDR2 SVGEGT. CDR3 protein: CASSYDRGAYNEKFF. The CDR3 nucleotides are TGTGCCAGCAGTTACGACAGGGGGGCATACAATGAGAAGTTCTTC.

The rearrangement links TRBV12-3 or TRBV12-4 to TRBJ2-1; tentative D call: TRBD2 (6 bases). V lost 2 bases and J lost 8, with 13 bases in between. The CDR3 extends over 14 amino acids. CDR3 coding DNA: TGTGCCAGCAGTTTAAGACTAGTAGGGGATGAGCAGTTCTTC. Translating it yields CASSLRLVGDEQFF.

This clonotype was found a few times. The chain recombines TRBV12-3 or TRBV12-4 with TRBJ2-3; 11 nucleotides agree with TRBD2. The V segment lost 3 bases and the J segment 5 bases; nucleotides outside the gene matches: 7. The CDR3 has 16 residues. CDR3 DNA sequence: TGTGCCAGCAGTTTTTCTTGGGGGACTAGCGGAGATACGCAGTATTTT. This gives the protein CASSFSWGTSGDTQYF.

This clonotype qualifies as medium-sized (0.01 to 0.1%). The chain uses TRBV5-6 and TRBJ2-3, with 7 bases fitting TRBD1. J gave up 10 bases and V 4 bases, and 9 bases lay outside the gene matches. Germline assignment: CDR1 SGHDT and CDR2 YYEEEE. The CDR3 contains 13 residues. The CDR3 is CASSLLRQGAQYF. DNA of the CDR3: TGTGCCAGCAGCCTCCTTCGACAGGGCGCGCAGTATTTT.

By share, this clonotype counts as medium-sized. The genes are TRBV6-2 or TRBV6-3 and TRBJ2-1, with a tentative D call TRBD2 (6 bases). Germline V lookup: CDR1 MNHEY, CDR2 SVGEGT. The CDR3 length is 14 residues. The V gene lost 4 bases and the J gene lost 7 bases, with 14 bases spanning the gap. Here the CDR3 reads CASSWAGSLNEQFF. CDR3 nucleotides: TGTGCCAGCAGTTGGGCGGGAAGCCTTAATGAGCAGTTCTTC.

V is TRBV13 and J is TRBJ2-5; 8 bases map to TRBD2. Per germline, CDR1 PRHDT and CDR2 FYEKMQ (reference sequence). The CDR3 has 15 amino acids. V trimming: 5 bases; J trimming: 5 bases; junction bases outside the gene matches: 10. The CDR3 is CASSARRGGSETQYF. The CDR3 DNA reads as TGTGCCAGCAGCGCCCGACGGGGGGGCTCGGAGACCCAGTACTTC.

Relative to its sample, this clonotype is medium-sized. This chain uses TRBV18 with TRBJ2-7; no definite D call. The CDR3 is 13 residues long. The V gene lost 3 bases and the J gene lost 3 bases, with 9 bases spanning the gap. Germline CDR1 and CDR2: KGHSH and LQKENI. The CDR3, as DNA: TGTGCCAGCTCACCCCCAGGTCACTACGAGCAGTACTTC. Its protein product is CASSPPGHYEQYF.

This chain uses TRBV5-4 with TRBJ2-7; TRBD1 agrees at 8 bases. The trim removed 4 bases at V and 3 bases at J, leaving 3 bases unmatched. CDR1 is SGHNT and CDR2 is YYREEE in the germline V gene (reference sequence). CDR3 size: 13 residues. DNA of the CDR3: TGTGCCAGCAGCCGAGACAGGGGCTACGAGCAGTACTTC. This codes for CASSRDRGYEQYF.

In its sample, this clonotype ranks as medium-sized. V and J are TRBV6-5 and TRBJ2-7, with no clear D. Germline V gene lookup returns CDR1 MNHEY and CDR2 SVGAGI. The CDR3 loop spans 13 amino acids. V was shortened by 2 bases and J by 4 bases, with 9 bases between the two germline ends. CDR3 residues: CASSYGTIYEQYF. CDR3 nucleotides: TGTGCCAGCAGTTACGGAACAATATACGAGCAGTACTTC.

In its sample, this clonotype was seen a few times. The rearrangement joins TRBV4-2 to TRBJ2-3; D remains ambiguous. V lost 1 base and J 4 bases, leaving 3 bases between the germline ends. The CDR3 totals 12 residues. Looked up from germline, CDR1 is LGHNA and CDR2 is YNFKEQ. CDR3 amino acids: CASSQASDTQYF. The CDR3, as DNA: TGTGCCAGCAGCCAAGCCTCAGATACGCAGTATTTT.

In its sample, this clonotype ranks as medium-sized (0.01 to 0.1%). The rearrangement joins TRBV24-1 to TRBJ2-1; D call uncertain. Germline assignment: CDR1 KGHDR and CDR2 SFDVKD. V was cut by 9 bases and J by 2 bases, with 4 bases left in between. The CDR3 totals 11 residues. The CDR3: CATSAYNEQFF. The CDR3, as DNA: TGTGCCACCTCAGCCTACAATGAGCAGTTCTTC.

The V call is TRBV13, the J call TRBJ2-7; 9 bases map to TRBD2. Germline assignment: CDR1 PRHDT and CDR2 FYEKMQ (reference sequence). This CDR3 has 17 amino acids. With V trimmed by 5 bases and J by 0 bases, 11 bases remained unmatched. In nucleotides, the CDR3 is TGTGCCAGCAGCCCGAGGACTAGCGTGAGCGACTCCTACGAGCAGTACTTC. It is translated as CASSPRTSVSDSYEQYF.

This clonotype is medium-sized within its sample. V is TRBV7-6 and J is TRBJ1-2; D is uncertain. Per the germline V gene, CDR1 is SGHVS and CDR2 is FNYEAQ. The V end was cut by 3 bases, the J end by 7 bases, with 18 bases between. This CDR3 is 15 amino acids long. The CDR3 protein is CASSLVVASNTGYTF. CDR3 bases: TGTGCCAGCAGCTTGGTGGTAGCTTCAAACACTGGCTACACCTTC.

As DNA, the CDR3 is TGTGCCAGCAGGGAGCAGGGCCGCGAAAAACTGTTTTTT. This gives the protein CASREQGREKLFF. The chain combines TRBV12-3 or TRBV12-4 with TRBJ1-4; possible D gene TRBD1, 5 bases. The CDR3 has 13 amino acids. V gave up 6 bases and J gave up 8 bases, with 13 bases separating them.